The 14 T cell receptor beta chains below come from one sample, sequenced in a study of cytomegalovirus exposure and HLA in healthy donors. PCR amplification relied on 60 Vbeta primers (plus 13 Jbeta primers). Profiling relied on immunoSEQ multiplex PCR, and the TCRdb table lists in-frame clones only, not all of them. The profile shows 70,000 or so clones, roughly 88% of them singletons. Sequencing was carried out using PBMCs. These receptor sequences come from a woman aged 30 to 39 in good health and CMV-seronegative.

V gene TRBV11-1 combines with J gene TRBJ2-1; TRBD2 agrees at 9 bases. CDR1 is SGHAT and CDR2 is FQDESV in the germline V gene (reference sequence). V shed 4 bases and J 7 bases; nucleotides not matched to a gene: 11. This CDR3 region has 16 residues. CDR3 sequence (DNA): TGTGCCAGCAGCTCTTTTACGGCGGGAGGGCCGAATGAGCAGTTCTTC. Its translation: CASSSFTAGGPNEQFF.

The chain employs TRBV9 and TRBJ2-5; 7 nucleotides align to TRBD2. Near its end, the DNA agrees better with TRBJ2-7, so the J call may be wrong. There are 15 residues in the CDR3. Germline assignment: CDR1 SGDLS and CDR2 YYNGEE. The CDR3 region has the DNA TGTGCCAGCAGCGCCTCTAGCGGCCGTACCTACGAGCAGTACTTC. It translates to CASSASSGRTYEQYF.

The chain carries TRBV28 and TRBJ1-2; 7 positions match TRBD1. V shed 7 bases, J shed 4 bases, and the junction held 12 bases outside the gene matches. Germline assignment: CDR1 MDHEN and CDR2 SYDVKM. This CDR3 is built from 15 residues. The CDR3 DNA reads as TGTGCCAGCAAGATACAGGGGACCAAAGTCTATGGCTACACCTTC. Amino acids: CASKIQGTKVYGYTF.

The chain uses TRBV5-1 and TRBJ1-1; D is uncertain. Germline V lookup: CDR1 SGHRS, CDR2 YFSETQ. CDR3 length: 14 residues. Trimming left V 0 bases short and J 1 base short, with 7 bases between. The CDR3 sequence is CASSLGPSNTEAFF. The CDR3 DNA is TGCGCCAGCAGCTTGGGGCCATCGAACACTGAAGCTTTCTTT. The whole variable domain, remainder taken from reference TRBV5-1 and TRBJ1-1, is KAGVTQTPRYLIKTRGQQVTLSCSPISGHRSVSWYQQTPGQGLQFLFEYFSETQRNKGNFPGRFSGRQFSNSRSEMNVSTLELGDSALYLCASSLGPSNTEAFFGQGTRLTVV.

The chain links TRBV28 to TRBJ2-7; 8 nucleotides match TRBD2. Germline CDR1 reads MDHEN; CDR2 reads SYDVKM. This CDR3 is 13 amino acids long. V lost 7 bases to trimming and J lost 2 bases; unmatched junction nucleotides: 4. The DNA of the CDR3 is TGTGCCAGCATCGGCGGGGGGACCTACGAGCAGTACTTC. It yields the protein CASIGGGTYEQYF.

V usage is TRBV4-3 and J usage is TRBJ1-4; 9 bases are shared with TRBD1. Germline CDR1 is LGHNA and CDR2 is YSLEER. Unmatched junction bases numbered 9, after V lost 0 bases and J lost 10 bases. CDR3 size: 16 residues. The CDR3 region has the DNA TGCGCCAGCAGCCAAGATACCGGGACAGGGTACCGAAAACTGTTTTTT. The encoded protein is CASSQDTGTGYRKLFF.

The chain carries TRBV7-9 and TRBJ1-5; no firm D call. V was trimmed by 1 base and J by 1 base, leaving 8 bases between them. The germline V gene has CDR1 SEHNR and CDR2 FQNEAQ (reference sequence). The length of the CDR3 is 15 residues. This CDR3 reads CASSLGQASNQPQHF. CDR3 bases: TGTGCCAGCAGCTTAGGGCAGGCCAGCAATCAGCCCCAGCATTTT.

This chain joins TRBV7-9 and TRBJ2-1; tentatively, D is TRBD1 (6 bases). The CDR3 runs 15 residues. V was clipped by 5 bases and J by 4 bases, with 15 bases between them. Germline V CDR1 and CDR2: SEHNR, FQNEAQ (reference sequence). The CDR3 sequence is CASSLPGVVYNEQFF. The CDR3 nucleotides read TGTGCCAGCAGCCTCCCAGGGGTGGTGTACAATGAGCAGTTCTTC.

V gene TRBV18 combines with J gene TRBJ2-2; 12 positions agree with TRBD2. V was pared by 9 bases and J by 2 bases, with 4 bases of the junction left unmatched. Germline V CDR1 and CDR2: KGHSH, LQKENI. The CDR3 consists of 15 residues. The DNA of the CDR3 is TGTGCCAGTCAGGGACTAGCGGGCAACACCGGGGAGCTGTTTTTT. It translates to CASQGLAGNTGELFF.

The chain joins TRBV28 to TRBJ2-1; 12 nucleotides match TRBD2. Germline V gives CDR1 MDHEN, CDR2 SYDVKM. The ends lost 2 bases at V and 1 base at J; junction bases unmatched: 15. The CDR3 is 21 amino acids. CDR3 region: CASSLHLSETSGSRSYNEQFF. Written as DNA, the CDR3 is TGTGCCAGCAGTTTACATCTATCCGAGACTAGCGGGAGTCGGTCCTACAATGAGCAGTTCTTC.

This chain connects TRBV29-1 to TRBJ2-1; 8 bases align to TRBD1. Losses at the gene ends were 4 bases for V and 8 bases for J; bases not matched to a gene: 4. Germline-derived CDR1 and CDR2 are SQVTM and ANQGSEA. CDR3 length equals 12 residues. In DNA, the CDR3 is TGCAGCGTTGGCCAGGGGGCATATGAGCAGTTCTTC. Translation: CSVGQGAYEQFF.

The chain employs TRBV10-3 and TRBJ1-1, with D perhaps TRBD1 (6 bases). Between the trimmed V and J ends, which lost 6 bases and 6 bases, there was a span of 11 bases. This CDR3 comprises 12 residues. Germline assignment: CDR1 ENHRY and CDR2 SYGVKD. The CDR3: CAIRSGGAEAFF. The CDR3 DNA reads TGTGCCATCAGATCGGGGGGCGCTGAAGCTTTCTTT.

The rearrangement uses TRBV6-1 and TRBJ2-5, with unresolved D. The CDR3 sequence is 12 residues long. Per germline, CDR1 MNHNS and CDR2 SASEGT. V dropped 5 bases and J dropped 5 bases, with 9 bases sitting between them. CDR3 DNA sequence: TGTGCCAGCAGTCCCTTAGCCGAGACCCAGTACTTC. Protein sequence: CASSPLAETQYF.

The chain employs TRBV7-3 and TRBJ2-7; 10 nucleotides align to TRBD2. CDR1 SGHTA and CDR2 FQGTGA come from the germline V gene. Trimming took 2 bases from V and 5 from J; bases not matched to a gene: 0. This CDR3 comprises 13 residues. The CDR3 DNA reads as TGTGCCAGCAGCTTAGGACTAGCGGACGAGCAGTACTTC. This sequence encodes CASSLGLADEQYF.